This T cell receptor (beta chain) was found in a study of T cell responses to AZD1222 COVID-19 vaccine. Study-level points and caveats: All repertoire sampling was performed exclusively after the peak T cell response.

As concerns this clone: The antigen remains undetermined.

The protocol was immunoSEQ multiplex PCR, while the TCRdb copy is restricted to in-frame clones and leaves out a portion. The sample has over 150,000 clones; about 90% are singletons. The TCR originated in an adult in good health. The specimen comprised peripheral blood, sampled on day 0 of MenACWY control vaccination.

CDR3 nucleotide sequence: TGTGCCAGCAGCCAAAATGAAAAACTGTTTTTT. Its protein is CASSQNEKLFF. The chain links TRBV3-1 (or the pseudogene TRBV3-2) to TRBJ1-4, with D unresolved. The CDR3 is 11 amino acids. Germline V gene data show CDR1 as LGHDT and CDR2 as YNNKEL (reference sequence). Trimming took 2 bases from V and 5 from J, leaving 0 bases between them.